Listed below are T cell receptor beta chains from one sample, sequenced in a study of T cell responses to AZD1222 COVID-19 vaccine. Profiled with immunoSEQ multiplex PCR; TCRdb holds only in-frame clones, not every one. The table lists under 150,000 clones, approximately 90% of them singletons. The sequencing here drew on peripheral blood, taken on day 0 of MenACWY control vaccination. These receptors came from an adult in good health. Each CDR3 is given with its conserved first and last residue. The D gene is left open where the match is weak. Clone size appears in some rows only: once, few, many, or a class for an expanded clone.

j_call clone_size d_call v_call cdr3_aa cdr3_nt
TRBJ2-1 once TRBD2 TRBV7-9 CASSLGLAENNEQFF TGTGCCAGCAGCTTGGGACTAGCGGAAAACAATGAGCAGTTCTTC
TRBJ1-2 few . TRBV5-6 CASSRNLERYGYTF TGTGCCAGCAGCCGAAACTTAGAGCGCTATGGCTACACCTTC
TRBJ1-3 . . TRBV7-9 CASSFQSSGNTIYF TGTGCCAGCAGCTTCCAGAGCTCTGGAAACACCATATATTTT
TRBJ1-5 . TRBD1 TRBV6-5 CASRDRGGQPQHF TGTGCCAGCAGGGACAGGGGAGGTCAGCCCCAGCATTTT
TRBJ2-1 . TRBD2 TRBV11-3 CASSWLAVYNEQFF TGTGCCAGCAGCTGGCTAGCGGTATACAATGAGCAGTTCTTC
TRBJ2-5 . . TRBV7-9 CASSLESTGTQYF TGTGCCAGCAGCTTAGAAAGTACAGGGACCCAGTACTTC
TRBJ1-2 . TRBD1 TRBV4-2 CASSQEVAGGWGTF TGTGCCAGCAGCCAAGAGGTTGCAGGGGGCTGGGGCACCTTC
TRBJ1-1 . . TRBV9 CASSVVVGAGTEAFF TGTGCCAGCAGCGTAGTAGTGGGGGCAGGGACTGAAGCTTTCTTT
TRBJ2-3 . . TRBV29-1 CSTERGGTDTQYF TGCAGCACAGAAAGGGGAGGTACAGATACGCAGTATTTT
TRBJ2-7 once . TRBV3-1/TRBV3-2 CASSQGAYSSYEQYF TGTGCCAGCAGCCAAGGGGCGTACAGCTCCTACGAGCAGTACTTC
TRBJ2-3 . TRBD1 TRBV24-1 CATSPTGQGAFGTDTQYF TGTGCCACCAGTCCCACGGGACAGGGGGCGTTTGGCACAGATACGCAGTATTTT
TRBJ1-2 once TRBD1 TRBV12-3/TRBV12-4 CASSLGQGLGYTF TGTGCCAGCAGTTTGGGACAGGGGCTGGGCTACACCTTC
TRBJ1-3 . . TRBV5-1 CASTLSRINSGNTIYF TGCGCCAGCACCCTGAGTAGGATCAACTCTGGAAACACCATATATTTT
TRBJ1-1 . . TRBV7-2 CASSSKGGRTEAFF TGTGCCAGCAGCTCAAAGGGGGGAAGGACTGAAGCTTTCTTT
TRBJ2-7 . . TRBV5-4 CASSMNWALRNEQYF TGTGCCAGCAGCATGAACTGGGCCCTGAGAAACGAGCAGTACTTC
TRBJ2-7 . TRBD1 TRBV28 CASSFVSGGYEQYF TGTGCCAGCAGTTTTGTGTCAGGGGGTTACGAGCAGTACTTC
TRBJ2-2 many TRBD2 TRBV7-6 CASSPRDSGRGFANTGELFF TGTGCCAGCAGCCCCCGTGATAGCGGGAGGGGGTTCGCGAACACCGGGGAGCTGTTTTTT
TRBJ1-1 . TRBD1 TRBV5-6 CASTRGPTEAFF TGTGCCAGCACCAGGGGGCCCACTGAAGCTTTCTTT
TRBJ2-1 . . TRBV5-8 CASSPAGRVRLHNEQFF TGTGCCAGCAGCCCGGCGGGCAGGGTCAGACTCCACAATGAGCAGTTCTTC
TRBJ1-1 . . TRBV9 CASSVGALAGEAFF TGTGCCAGCAGCGTAGGAGCTCTTGCGGGGGAAGCTTTCTTT
TRBJ1-5 once . TRBV12-3/TRBV12-4 CASSLAGSQPQHF TGTGCCAGCAGTTTAGCCGGAAGCCAGCCCCAGCATTTT
TRBJ1-1 . . TRBV25-1 CASSEQTTSTEAFF TGTGCCAGCAGTGAACAAACGACAAGTACTGAAGCTTTCTTT
TRBJ2-3 once . TRBV3-1/TRBV3-2 CASSQDLEGWEDTQYF TGTGCCAGCAGCCAAGATTTGGAGGGTTGGGAAGATACGCAGTATTTT
TRBJ1-5 . TRBD1 TRBV7-9 CASSLEDRGSNQPQHF TGTGCCAGCAGCTTAGAGGACAGGGGGAGCAATCAGCCCCAGCATTTT
TRBJ2-3 . TRBD1 TRBV6-5 CASSYQGQGAGTQYF TGTGCCAGCAGTTACCAGGGACAGGGGGCTGGTACGCAGTATTTT
TRBJ1-2 medium-sized TRBD1 TRBV2 CASSLGTAHTF TGTGCCAGCAGCCTCGGGACAGCCCACACCTTC
TRBJ2-6 . TRBD1 TRBV5-1 CASSHLSGTGGAEANVLTF TGCGCCAGCAGTCACCTCTCCGGGACAGGGGGTGCTGAGGCCAACGTCCTGACTTTC
TRBJ2-5 . TRBD1 TRBV7-9 CASSRTGNPRMSDQYF TGTGCCAGCAGCCGGACAGGAAACCCGCGGATGTCGGACCAGTACTTC
TRBJ2-1 . TRBD2 TRBV7-9 CASSFTSGSAGEQFF TGTGCCAGCAGCTTCACTAGCGGGAGTGCGGGCGAGCAGTTCTTC
TRBJ1-1 . . TRBV20-1 CSASRYQGMNTEAFF TGCAGTGCTAGTAGGTACCAAGGGATGAACACTGAAGCTTTCTTT
TRBJ2-3 . . TRBV6-5 CASSLSTDTQYF TGTGCCAGCAGTCTCAGCACAGATACGCAGTATTTT
TRBJ2-7 . TRBD2 TRBV9 CASSVVGAGVYEQYF TGTGCCAGCAGCGTGGTTGGAGCGGGAGTGTACGAGCAGTACTTC
TRBJ2-7 . . TRBV5-4 CASSLGRRAYEQYF TGTGCCAGCAGCTTGGGACGACGAGCCTACGAGCAGTACTTC
TRBJ1-1 . TRBD1 TRBV5-6 CASSPGTGRMNTEAFF TGTGCCAGCAGCCCCGGGACAGGGAGGATGAACACTGAAGCTTTCTTT
TRBJ1-1 . . TRBV6-5 CASSYSRNQLSTEAFF TGTGCCAGCAGTTACTCACGAAACCAACTGAGCACTGAAGCTTTCTTT
TRBJ2-5 . . TRBV19 CASSMRSQRTYQETQYF TGTGCCAGTAGTATGAGGTCCCAGCGGACCTACCAAGAGACCCAGTACTTC
TRBJ2-7 . TRBD1 TRBV12-3/TRBV12-4 CATARTGVSQYF TGTGCCACCGCTCGGACAGGGGTTAGCCAGTACTTC
TRBJ1-2 . . TRBV7-9 CASSLSDSYTF TGTGCCAGCAGCCTCTCTGACAGCTACACCTTC
TRBJ1-1 . . TRBV27 CASSPQTYLNTEAFF TGTGCCAGCAGTCCTCAAACATATTTGAACACTGAAGCTTTCTTT
TRBJ1-1 . . TRBV29-1 CSVVLSVSLNTEAFF TGCAGCGTTGTTCTTTCGGTCAGCTTGAACACTGAAGCTTTCTTT
TRBJ1-1 . . TRBV19 CASSISGVSTEAFF TGTGCCAGTAGTATATCAGGAGTTAGCACTGAAGCTTTCTTT
TRBJ1-1 . . TRBV5-1 CASSLGAGNTEAFF TGCGCCAGCAGCTTGGGAGCAGGGAACACTGAAGCTTTCTTT
TRBJ2-2 . . TRBV5-4 CASSSPMGGRDTGELFF TGTGCCAGCAGCTCCCCCATGGGGGGTAGGGACACCGGGGAGCTGTTTTTT
TRBJ1-4 . . TRBV5-6 CASSRGDEKLFF TGTGCCAGCAGCAGGGGGGACGAAAAACTGTTTTTT
TRBJ1-2 . TRBD1 TRBV7-8 CASSRRDRGGYTF TGTGCCAGCAGCCGAAGGGACAGGGGTGGCTACACCTTC
TRBJ1-1 . TRBD1 TRBV7-2 CASSFFPGQMNTEAFF TGTGCCAGCAGCTTTTTCCCGGGACAGATGAACACTGAAGCTTTCTTT